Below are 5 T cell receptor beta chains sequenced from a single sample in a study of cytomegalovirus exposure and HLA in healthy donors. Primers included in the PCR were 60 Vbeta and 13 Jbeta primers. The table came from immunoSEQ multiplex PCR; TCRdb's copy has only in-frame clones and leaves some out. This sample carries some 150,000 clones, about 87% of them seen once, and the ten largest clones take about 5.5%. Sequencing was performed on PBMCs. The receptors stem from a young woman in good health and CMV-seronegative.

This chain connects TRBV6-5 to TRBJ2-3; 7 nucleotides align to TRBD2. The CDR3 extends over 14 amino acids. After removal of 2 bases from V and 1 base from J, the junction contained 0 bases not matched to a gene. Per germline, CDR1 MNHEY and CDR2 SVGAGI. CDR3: CASSYGGGTDTQYF. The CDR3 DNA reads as TGTGCCAGCAGTTACGGGGGGGGCACAGATACGCAGTATTTT.

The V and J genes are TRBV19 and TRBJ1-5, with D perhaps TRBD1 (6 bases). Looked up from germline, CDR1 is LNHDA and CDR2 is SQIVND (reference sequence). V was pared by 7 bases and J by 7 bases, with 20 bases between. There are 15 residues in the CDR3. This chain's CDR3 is CASTLHDRFGQPQHF. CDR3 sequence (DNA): TGTGCCAGTACCCTACACGACAGGTTCGGCCAGCCCCAGCATTTT.

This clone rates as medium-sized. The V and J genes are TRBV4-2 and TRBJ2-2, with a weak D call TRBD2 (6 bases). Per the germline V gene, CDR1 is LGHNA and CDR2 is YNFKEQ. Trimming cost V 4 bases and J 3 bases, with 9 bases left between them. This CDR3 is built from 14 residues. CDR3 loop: CASSRGIDTGELFF. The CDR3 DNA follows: TGTGCCAGCAGCCGCGGGATCGACACCGGGGAGCTGTTTTTT.

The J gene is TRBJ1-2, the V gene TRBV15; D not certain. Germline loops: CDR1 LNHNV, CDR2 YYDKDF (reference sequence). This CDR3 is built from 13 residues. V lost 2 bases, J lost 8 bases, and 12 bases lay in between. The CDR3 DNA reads TGTGCCACCAGCAGACTAGGAGCGGAGGGCTACACCTTC. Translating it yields CATSRLGAEGYTF.

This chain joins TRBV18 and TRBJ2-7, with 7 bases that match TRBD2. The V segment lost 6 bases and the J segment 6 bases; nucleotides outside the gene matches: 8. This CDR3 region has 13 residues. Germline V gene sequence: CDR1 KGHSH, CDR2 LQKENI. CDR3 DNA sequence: TGTGCCAGCTCCACCGCGGGGGTGAGCGAGCAGTACTTC. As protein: CASSTAGVSEQYF.